The 16 T cell receptor beta chains below all came from one sample that was sequenced in a study of blood T cell repertoires in COVID-19. Generated by immunoSEQ multiplex PCR, the TCRdb table keeps only in-frame clones and is missing some. The sample records 87,000 or so clones, roughly 84% being singletons. Sample: peripheral blood. These receptors were taken from a woman older than 75 with acute or convalescent COVID-19.

The chain has TRBV5-6 and TRBJ1-2; the D gene is possibly TRBD1 (5 bases). With 2 bases removed from V and 2 bases from J, the gap between germline ends came to 16 bases. Germline values: CDR1 SGHDT, CDR2 YYEEEE. CDR3 length equals 16 residues. DNA for the CDR3: TGTGCCAGCAGCTTAAGGACATCCCTAATAAACTATGGCTACACCTTC. This encodes CASSLRTSLINYGYTF.

J is TRBJ2-1 and V is TRBV7-8, with 9 bases fitting TRBD1. Germline V gene lookup returns CDR1 SGHVS and CDR2 FQNEAQ. This CDR3 is built from 15 residues. J gave up 7 bases and V 5 bases, and 9 bases lay outside the gene matches. The CDR3 DNA is TGTGCCAGCAGCGAAACAACAGGGGGCTTAAATGAGCAGTTCTTC. Translated, it gives CASSETTGGLNEQFF.

This CDR3 is CASSRDRGTYEQYF. The CDR3 nucleotides are TGTGCCAGCAGTCGAGACAGGGGAACGTACGAGCAGTACTTC. The gene calls are TRBV6-5 and TRBJ2-7, with 8 bases fitting TRBD1. CDR1 is MNHEY and CDR2 is SVGAGI in the germline V gene. The ends lost 5 bases at V and 4 bases at J; junction bases unmatched: 7. CDR3 length: 14 residues.

For this clone: The identical CDR3 is also encoded by other nucleotide sequences in the sample. The V call is TRBV25-1, the J call TRBJ1-2, with D possibly matching TRBD1 (6 bases). With 3 bases removed from V and 4 bases from J, the gap between germline ends came to 9 bases. This CDR3 has 13 residues. Germline loops: CDR1 MGHDK, CDR2 SYGVNS. CDR3 sequence reads: CASSDGGAYGYTF. The CDR3 nucleotides read TGTGCCAGCAGTGATGGGGGGGCCTATGGCTACACCTTC.

The chain is built from TRBV15 and TRBJ2-2; D ambiguous. The CDR3 is 13 amino acids. V shed 1 base and J shed 4 bases, with 4 bases lying between them. Germline lookup yields CDR1 LNHNV and CDR2 YYDKDF (reference sequence). The chain's CDR3 is CATSRGGTGELFF. The CDR3 DNA follows: TGTGCCACCAGCAGAGGAGGCACCGGGGAGCTGTTTTTT.

V gene TRBV27 combines with J gene TRBJ1-2; 9 bases match TRBD1. The V gene end was trimmed by 8 bases and the J gene end by 4 bases; junction bases not matched to a gene: 5. Germline V CDR1 and CDR2: MNHEY, SMNVEV (reference sequence). The CDR3 sequence is 13 residues long. The CDR3 is CASGTGNFYGYTF. The DNA of the CDR3 is TGTGCCAGCGGGACAGGGAATTTCTATGGCTACACCTTC.

The V and J genes are TRBV7-9 and TRBJ1-5, with 7 positions matching TRBD1. V dropped 5 bases and J dropped 4; count of bases not matched to a gene: 5. The CDR3 covers 14 residues. The germline V gene encodes CDR1 SEHNR and CDR2 FQNEAQ (reference sequence). The CDR3 reads CASSHDRANQPQHF. In nucleotides, the CDR3 is TGTGCCAGCAGCCATGACAGGGCGAATCAGCCCCAGCATTTT.

The genes are TRBV2 and TRBJ1-5, with 8 bases aligning to TRBD1. The ends lost 6 bases at V and 1 base at J; junction bases unmatched: 14. CDR3 length equals 18 residues. The germline gives CDR1 SNHLY, CDR2 FYNNEI. The chain's CDR3 is CASRRNQGAVFSNQPQHF. CDR3 bases: TGTGCCAGCAGAAGGAATCAGGGGGCGGTATTCAGCAATCAGCCCCAGCATTTT.

The chain recombines TRBV2 with TRBJ1-3, with D unresolved. CDR1 is SNHLY, CDR2 FYNNEI, per germline. The CDR3 length is 16 residues. V gave up 5 bases and J gave up 0 bases, with 14 bases separating them. The chain's CDR3 is CASSTLGRVSGNTIYF. Here the CDR3 DNA reads TGTGCCAGCAGTACCCTAGGGAGGGTCTCTGGAAACACCATATATTTT. Together with reference TRBV2 and TRBJ1-3, the CDR3 gives the full variable domain: EPEVTQTPSHQVTQMGQEVILRCVPISNHLYFYWYRQILGQKVEFLVSFYNNEISEKSEIFDDQFSVERPDGSNFTLKIRSTKLEDSAMYFCASSTLGRVSGNTIYFGEGSWLTVV.

The chain links TRBV7-2 to TRBJ1-5; D gene uncertain. Trimming cost V 2 bases and J 2 bases, with 7 bases left between them. The CDR3 is 14 amino acids. CDR1 is SGHTA and CDR2 is FQGNSA in the germline V gene. CDR3 DNA sequence: TGTGCCAGCAGCTTAAGCCTTGGCAATCAGCCCCAGCATTTT. Protein: CASSLSLGNQPQHF.

The chain has TRBV27 and TRBJ2-7; D remains unclear. Germline loops: CDR1 MNHEY, CDR2 SMNVEV (reference sequence). The CDR3 covers 15 residues. Deletions cut 0 bases from V and 3 bases from J, with 12 bases between. The CDR3, as DNA: TGTGCCAGCAGTTTATCTTCCGCGTATGGCTACGAGCAGTACTTC. It codes for CASSLSSAYGYEQYF.

The chain has TRBV21-1 and TRBJ1-5; TRBD1 is taken as the D call from the table, unchecked against the DNA. TRBV21-1 is listed as a pseudogene. The CDR3 is made up of 16 amino acids. CDR3 residues: CASSTRDRGGCQPQHF. CDR3 DNA: TGTGCCAGCAGCACGAGGGATAGAGGGGGCTGTCAGCCCCAGCATTTT.

The chain employs TRBV30 and TRBJ1-5; D is unclear. The CDR3 is 17 residues long. In germline, CDR1 is GTSNPN, CDR2 SVGIG (reference sequence). Trimming left V 3 bases short and J 1 base short, with 19 bases between. CDR3 coding DNA: TGTGCCTGGAGGGCGCGGGCCTCCGAAGGGAGCAATCAGCCCCAGCATTTT. This encodes CAWRARASEGSNQPQHF.

Here the CDR3 DNA reads TGTGCCAGCAGCCAACATCCGGGACTAGCGGAAACAGATACGCAGTATTTT. Protein: CASSQHPGLAETDTQYF. The V and J genes are TRBV14 and TRBJ2-3; 11 bases match TRBD2. CDR1 is SGHDN and CDR2 is FVKESK in the germline V gene. V gave up 2 bases and J gave up 3 bases; unmatched junction bases: 7. This CDR3 spans 17 amino acids.

This chain links TRBV24-1 with TRBJ2-2; D may be TRBD2 (5 bases). Trimming removed 2 bases from V and 2 bases from J, with 11 bases in between. CDR1 is KGHDR, CDR2 SFDVKD, per germline. The CDR3 totals 16 residues. The CDR3 here is CATSDSSRGNTGELFF. In DNA, the CDR3 is TGTGCCACCAGTGATTCTTCCCGGGGTAACACCGGGGAGCTGTTTTTT.

The chain has TRBV10-3 and TRBJ2-7; 8 bases map to TRBD1. The CDR3 covers 15 residues. V lost 2 bases to trimming and J lost 6 bases; unmatched junction nucleotides: 9. Germline V gene lookup returns CDR1 ENHRY and CDR2 SYGVKD. CDR3 sequence reads: CAISEGQGRAGEQYF. CDR3 DNA sequence: TGTGCCATCAGTGAGGGACAGGGTAGGGCCGGCGAGCAGTACTTC.